The clone carrying this T cell receptor (beta chain) has only one observation. Antigen specificity is unknown. Time point reported: baseline pretreatment blood. Sample treatment: 15 Gy SBRT to primary tumor, nephrectomy 4 weeks later. This sample was taken from a study of radiation and T cells in renal cell carcinoma. Points from the study as a whole: No pretreatment tumor biopsies were available for baseline clonotypes.

Trimming shortened V by 5 bases and J by 0 bases, and 17 bases separated the two germline ends. Germline V gene sequence: CDR1 SGHVS, CDR2 FQNEAQ. The CDR3 has 17 residues. Some clones are missing from TCRdb's copy, which holds only in-frame ones; the method was immunoSEQ multiplex PCR. The profile shows approximately 100,000 clones, 80% to 90% of them singletons. The receptor comes from a man aged 45-60 years with renal cell carcinoma. The sequences come from blood, collected from a patient whose treatment included radiotherapy and nephrectomy. This chain links TRBV7-8 with TRBJ2-1, with unresolved D. CDR3 sequence reads: CASSRLAAANSYNEQFF. The DNA for the CDR3 is TGTGCCAGCAGCCGTCTCGCCGCCGCAAACTCCTACAATGAGCAGTTCTTC.